The clone carrying this TCR beta chain was seen once. The antigen is unknown. Using immunoSEQ multiplex PCR, the repertoire was profiled, and TCRdb retains in-frame clones only, with some absent. The table lists some 390,000 clones, 89% of them singletons, with under 2% in the top ten. This sample's treatment: roughly 20 received Ad26.COV2.S at low or high dose, single or two shots; about 5 received placebo; per-sample allocation not given. Sampling occurred on day 63 after the first vaccine or placebo injection. The record originates from a study of Ad26.COV2.S vaccination and SARS-CoV-2 variants. V shed 5 bases and J 3 bases; nucleotides not matched to a gene: 3. The V gene's germline CDR1 is MNHEY and CDR2 SVGEGT. The CDR3 length is 13 residues. General study findings and limits: Vaccinees reportedly had broad spike-specific CD8+ and CD4+ T cell responses. Vaccine and placebo groups showed comparable non-spike TCR breadth. Individuals receiving vaccine had higher spike-specific TCR breadth than placebo recipients did.

The sequence was obtained from a person aged 18-60 years who received the Ad26.COV2.S COVID-19 vaccine or a placebo. The sample was peripheral blood, taken in a trial of Ad26.COV2.S vaccine versus placebo. The J gene is TRBJ2-5, the V gene TRBV6-2 or TRBV6-3, with 7 bases fitting TRBD1. CDR3 amino acids: CASSRDREETQYF. The CDR3 DNA reads as TGTGCCAGCAGTCGGGACAGAGAAGAGACCCAGTACTTC.